Here is one T cell receptor (beta chain) with its context. V was pared by 5 bases and J by 0 bases, with 9 bases of the junction left unmatched. Germline V gene lookup returns CDR1 SGDLS and CDR2 YYNGEE. The CDR3 sequence is 16 residues long. Authors of the study amplified TCR beta CDR3 regions from RNA transcripts. Using the HTBI primer set, a first-round RT-PCR was run on the TCR CDR3. In TCRdb, the multiplex PCR reads were re-called with MiXCR into one record per CDR3 protein. Of 600,000 or so distinct CDR3 sequences in the sample, 40% to 55% were seen once. The sample belongs to a study of T cells in Graves' hyperthyroidism and ophthalmopathy.

Specimen: peripheral blood or thyroid tissue (not recorded which). The receptor was derived from a woman aged 18-29 years with Graves' hyperthyroidism. The chain combines TRBV9 with TRBJ2-3; 7 bases agree with TRBD2. CDR3 residues: CASRLISGLSTDTQYF. In DNA, the CDR3 is TGTGCCAGCAGACTTATTAGCGGGCTCAGCACAGATACGCAGTATTTT.